This TCR beta chain was identified during a study of T-cell reconstitution after alpha-beta-depleted transplantation in children. Trimming removed 2 bases from V and 5 bases from J, with 15 bases in between. Germline loops: CDR1 MNHEY, CDR2 SVGAGI. This CDR3 contains 15 residues. A few counts support this clonotype. A library of TCRbeta sequences, prepared with unique molecular identifiers, was generated. TCRdb ran MiXCR on the PCR reads and lists one entry per CDR3 protein. The table records over 200,000 distinct CDR3 sequences, about a tenth of them present only once. J is TRBJ1-2 and V is TRBV6-5; D not resolved. The source material was PBMCs from the stem cell graft donor, sampled from the stem cell graft. The sequence came from a human donor who donated a stem cell graft to a child with acute lymphoblastic leukemia. CDR3 DNA: TGTGCCAGCAGTTACGCCAACCGGAACGGATATGGCTACACCTTC. Protein: CASSYANRNGYGYTF.